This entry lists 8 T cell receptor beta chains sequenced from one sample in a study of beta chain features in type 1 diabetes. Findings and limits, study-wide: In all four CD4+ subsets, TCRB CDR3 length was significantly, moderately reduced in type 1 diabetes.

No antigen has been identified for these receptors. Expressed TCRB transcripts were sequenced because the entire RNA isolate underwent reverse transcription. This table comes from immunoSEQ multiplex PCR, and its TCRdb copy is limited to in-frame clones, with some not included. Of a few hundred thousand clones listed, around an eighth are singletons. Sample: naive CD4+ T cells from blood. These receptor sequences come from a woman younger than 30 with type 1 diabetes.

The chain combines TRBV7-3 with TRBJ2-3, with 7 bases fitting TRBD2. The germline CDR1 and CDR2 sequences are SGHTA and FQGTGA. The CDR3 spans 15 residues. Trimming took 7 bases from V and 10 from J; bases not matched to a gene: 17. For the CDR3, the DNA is TGTGCCAGCACCCCCGGGGCTAGCGGCGGTAAGGCGCAGTATTTT. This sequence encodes CASTPGASGGKAQYF.

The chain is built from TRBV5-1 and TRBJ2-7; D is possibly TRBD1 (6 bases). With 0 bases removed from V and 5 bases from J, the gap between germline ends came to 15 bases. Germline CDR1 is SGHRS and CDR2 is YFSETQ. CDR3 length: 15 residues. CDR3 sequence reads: CASSLEVGGRNEQYF. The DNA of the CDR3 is TGCGCCAGCAGCTTGGAGGTAGGGGGTAGGAACGAGCAGTACTTC. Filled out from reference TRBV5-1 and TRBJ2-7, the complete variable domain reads KAGVTQTPRYLIKTRGQQVTLSCSPISGHRSVSWYQQTPGQGLQFLFEYFSETQRNKGNFPGRFSGRQFSNSRSEMNVSTLELGDSALYLCASSLEVGGRNEQYFGPGTRLTVT.

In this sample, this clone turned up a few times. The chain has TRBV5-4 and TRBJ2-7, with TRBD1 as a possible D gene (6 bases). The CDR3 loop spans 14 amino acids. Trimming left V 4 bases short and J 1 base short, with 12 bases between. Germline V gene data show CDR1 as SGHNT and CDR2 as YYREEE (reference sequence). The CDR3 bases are TGTGCCAGCAGCGGGGGCCAGTTGTCCTACGAGCAGTACTTC. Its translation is CASSGGQLSYEQYF.

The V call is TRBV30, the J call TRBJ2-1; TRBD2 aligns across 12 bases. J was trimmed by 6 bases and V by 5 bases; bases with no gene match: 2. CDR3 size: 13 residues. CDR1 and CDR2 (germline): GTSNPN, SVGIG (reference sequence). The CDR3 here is CAWGGLAGNEQFF. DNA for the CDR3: TGTGCCTGGGGGGGACTAGCGGGCAATGAGCAGTTCTTC. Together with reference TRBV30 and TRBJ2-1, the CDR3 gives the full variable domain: SQTIHQWPATLVQPVGSPLSLECTVEGTSNPNLYWYRQAAGRGLQLLFYSVGIGQISSEVPQNLSASRPQDRQFILSSKKLLLSDSGFYLCAWGGLAGNEQFFGPGTRLTVL.

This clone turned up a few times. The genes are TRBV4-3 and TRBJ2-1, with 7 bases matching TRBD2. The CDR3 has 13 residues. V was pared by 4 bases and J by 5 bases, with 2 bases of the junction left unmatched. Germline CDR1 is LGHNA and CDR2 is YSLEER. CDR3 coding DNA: TGCGCCAGCAGCCGAGCGGGGAACAATGAGCAGTTCTTC. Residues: CASSRAGNNEQFF.

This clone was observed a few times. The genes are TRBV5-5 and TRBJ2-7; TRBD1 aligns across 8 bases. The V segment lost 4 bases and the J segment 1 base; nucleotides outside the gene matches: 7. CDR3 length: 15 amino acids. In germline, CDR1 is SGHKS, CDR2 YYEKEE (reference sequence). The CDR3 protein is CASSRTGSKSYEQYF. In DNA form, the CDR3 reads TGTGCCAGCAGCCGGACAGGGTCTAAGTCCTACGAGCAGTACTTC. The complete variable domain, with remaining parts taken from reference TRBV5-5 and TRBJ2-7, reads DAGVTQSPTHLIKTRGQQVTLRCSPISGHKSVSWYQQVLGQGPQFIFQYYEKEERGRGNFPDRFSARQFPNYSSELNVNALLLGDSALYLCASSRTGSKSYEQYFGPGTRLTVT.

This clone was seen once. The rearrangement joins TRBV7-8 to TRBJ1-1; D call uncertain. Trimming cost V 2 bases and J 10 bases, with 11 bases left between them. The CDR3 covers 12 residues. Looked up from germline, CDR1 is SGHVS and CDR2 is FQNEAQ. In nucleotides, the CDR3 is TGTGCCAGCAGCTTACGCCGGTCTGGAGCTTTCTTT. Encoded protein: CASSLRRSGAFF.

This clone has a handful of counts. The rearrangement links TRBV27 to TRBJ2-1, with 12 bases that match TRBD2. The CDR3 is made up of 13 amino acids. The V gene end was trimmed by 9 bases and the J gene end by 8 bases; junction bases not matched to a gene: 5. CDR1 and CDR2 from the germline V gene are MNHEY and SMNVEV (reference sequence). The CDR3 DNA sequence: TGTGCCAGTCATACTAGCGGGAGGTATGAGCAGTTCTTC. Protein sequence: CASHTSGRYEQFF.